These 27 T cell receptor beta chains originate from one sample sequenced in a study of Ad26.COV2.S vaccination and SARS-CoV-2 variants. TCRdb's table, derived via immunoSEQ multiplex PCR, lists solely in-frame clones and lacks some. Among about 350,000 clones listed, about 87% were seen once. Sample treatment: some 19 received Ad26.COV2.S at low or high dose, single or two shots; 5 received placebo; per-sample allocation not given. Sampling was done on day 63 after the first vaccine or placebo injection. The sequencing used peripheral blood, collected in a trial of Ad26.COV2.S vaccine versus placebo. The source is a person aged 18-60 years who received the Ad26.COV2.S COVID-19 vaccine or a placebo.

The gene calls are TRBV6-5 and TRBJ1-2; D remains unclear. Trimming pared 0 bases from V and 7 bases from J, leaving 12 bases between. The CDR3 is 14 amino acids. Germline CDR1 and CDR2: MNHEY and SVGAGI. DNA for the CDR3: TGTGCCAGCAGTTACTCGGATCTGGACCGTGGCTACACCTTC. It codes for CASSYSDLDRGYTF.

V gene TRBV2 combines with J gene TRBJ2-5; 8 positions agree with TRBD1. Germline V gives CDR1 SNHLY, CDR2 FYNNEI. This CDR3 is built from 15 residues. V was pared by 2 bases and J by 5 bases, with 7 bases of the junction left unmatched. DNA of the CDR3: TGTGCCAGCAGTGAATTGGCAGGGGGCCGGGAGACCCAGTACTTC. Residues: CASSELAGGRETQYF. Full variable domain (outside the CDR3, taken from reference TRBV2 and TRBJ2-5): EPEVTQTPSHQVTQMGQEVILRCVPISNHLYFYWYRQILGQKVEFLVSFYNNEISEKSEIFDDQFSVERPDGSNFTLKIRSTKLEDSAMYFCASSELAGGRETQYFGPGTRLLVL.

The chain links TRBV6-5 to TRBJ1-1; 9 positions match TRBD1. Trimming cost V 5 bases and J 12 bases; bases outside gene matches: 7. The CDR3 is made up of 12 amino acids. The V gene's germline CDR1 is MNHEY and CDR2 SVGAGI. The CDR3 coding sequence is TGTGCCAGCAGTCAGAACAGGGGGCTGACTTTCTTT. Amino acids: CASSQNRGLTFF.

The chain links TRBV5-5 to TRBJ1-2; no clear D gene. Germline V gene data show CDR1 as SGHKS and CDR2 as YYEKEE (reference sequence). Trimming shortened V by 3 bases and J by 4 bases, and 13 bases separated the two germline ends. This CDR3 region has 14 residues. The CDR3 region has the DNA TGTGCCAGCAGCTCACCGACCGGGTTCTATGGCTACACCTTC. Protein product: CASSSPTGFYGYTF.

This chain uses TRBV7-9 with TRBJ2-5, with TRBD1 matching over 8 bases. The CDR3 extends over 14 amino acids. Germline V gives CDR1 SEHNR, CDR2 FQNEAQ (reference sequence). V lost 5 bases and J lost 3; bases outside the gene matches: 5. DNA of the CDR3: TGTGCCAGCAGCCCTTCGACAGGGGAAGAGACCCAGTACTTC. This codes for CASSPSTGEETQYF.

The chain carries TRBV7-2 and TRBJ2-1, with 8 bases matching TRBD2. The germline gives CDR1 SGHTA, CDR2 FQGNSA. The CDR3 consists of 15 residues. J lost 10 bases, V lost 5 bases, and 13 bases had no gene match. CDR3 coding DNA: TGTGCCAGCAGCCCTAGGTCCCTTACTAGCGGCGAGCAGTTCTTC. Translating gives CASSPRSLTSGEQFF.

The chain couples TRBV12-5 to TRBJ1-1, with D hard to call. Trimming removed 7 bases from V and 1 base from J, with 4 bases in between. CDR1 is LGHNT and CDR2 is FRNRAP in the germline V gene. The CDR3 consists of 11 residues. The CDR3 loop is CASAANTEAFF. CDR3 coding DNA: TGTGCTAGTGCGGCGAACACTGAAGCTTTCTTT.

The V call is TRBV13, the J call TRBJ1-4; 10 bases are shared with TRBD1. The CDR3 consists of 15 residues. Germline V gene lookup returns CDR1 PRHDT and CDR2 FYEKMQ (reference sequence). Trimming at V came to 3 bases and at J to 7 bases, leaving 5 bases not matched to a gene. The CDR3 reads CASSFRTGGGEKLFF. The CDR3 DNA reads TGTGCCAGCAGCTTTCGGACAGGGGGTGGTGAAAAACTGTTTTTT.

CDR3 amino acids: CASTSASDEQYF. Written as DNA, the CDR3 is TGTGCCAGCACTTCGGCGTCTGACGAGCAGTACTTC. The rearrangement links TRBV6-5 to TRBJ2-7; D call uncertain. CDR3 size: 12 residues. The germline V and J ends were trimmed by 7 bases and 5 bases, with 12 bases remaining between them. The germline CDR1 and CDR2 sequences are MNHEY and SVGAGI.

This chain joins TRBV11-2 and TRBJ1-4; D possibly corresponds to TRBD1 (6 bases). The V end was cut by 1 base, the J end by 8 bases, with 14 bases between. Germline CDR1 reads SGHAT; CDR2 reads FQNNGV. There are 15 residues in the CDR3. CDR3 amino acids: CASSLGNRVREKLFF. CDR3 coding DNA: TGTGCCAGCAGCTTAGGGAACAGGGTTCGAGAAAAACTGTTTTTT.

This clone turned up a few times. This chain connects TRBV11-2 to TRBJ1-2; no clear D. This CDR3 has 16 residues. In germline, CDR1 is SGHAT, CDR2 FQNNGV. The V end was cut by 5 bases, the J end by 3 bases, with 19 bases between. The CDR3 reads CASSRQADPKYYGYTF. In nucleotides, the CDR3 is TGTGCCAGCAGCCGGCAGGCAGACCCTAAATACTATGGCTACACCTTC.

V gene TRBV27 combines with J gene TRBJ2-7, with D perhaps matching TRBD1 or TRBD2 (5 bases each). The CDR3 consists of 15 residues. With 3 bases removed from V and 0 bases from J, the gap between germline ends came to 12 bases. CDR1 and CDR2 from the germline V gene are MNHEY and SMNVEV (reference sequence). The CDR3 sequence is CASSFDRDGSYEQYF. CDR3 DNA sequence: TGTGCCAGCAGTTTCGACCGGGACGGCTCCTACGAGCAGTACTTC.

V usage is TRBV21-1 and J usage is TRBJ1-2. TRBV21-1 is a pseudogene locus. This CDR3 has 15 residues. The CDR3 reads CASSKDGGKSYGYTF. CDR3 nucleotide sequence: TGTGCCAGCAGCAAAGACGGGGGAAAGTCCTATGGCTACACCTTC.

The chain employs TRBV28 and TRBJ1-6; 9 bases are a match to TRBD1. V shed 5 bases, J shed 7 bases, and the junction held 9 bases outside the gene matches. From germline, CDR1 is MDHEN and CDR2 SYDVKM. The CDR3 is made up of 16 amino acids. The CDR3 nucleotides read TGTGCCAGCAGTCCGGGACAGGGAGTACAAAATTCACCCCTCCACTTT. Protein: CASSPGQGVQNSPLHF. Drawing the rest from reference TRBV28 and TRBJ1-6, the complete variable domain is DVKVTQSSRYLVKRTGEKVFLECVQDMDHENMFWYRQDPGLGLRLIYFSYDVKMKEKGDIPEGYSVSREKKERFSLILESASTNQTSMYLCASSPGQGVQNSPLHFGNGTRLTVT.

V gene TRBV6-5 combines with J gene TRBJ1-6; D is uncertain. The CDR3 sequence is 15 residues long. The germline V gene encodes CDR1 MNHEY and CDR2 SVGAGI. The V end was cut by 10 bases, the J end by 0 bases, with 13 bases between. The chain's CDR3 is CATGVRSSYNSPLHF. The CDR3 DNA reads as TGTGCCACCGGGGTTAGGAGCTCCTATAATTCACCCCTCCACTTT.

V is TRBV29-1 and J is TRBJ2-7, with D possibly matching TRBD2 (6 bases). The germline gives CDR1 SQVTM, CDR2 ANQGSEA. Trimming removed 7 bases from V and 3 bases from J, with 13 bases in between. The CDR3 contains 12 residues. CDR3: CSGVSGIYEQYF. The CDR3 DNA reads TGCAGCGGTGTTAGCGGTATCTACGAGCAGTACTTC.

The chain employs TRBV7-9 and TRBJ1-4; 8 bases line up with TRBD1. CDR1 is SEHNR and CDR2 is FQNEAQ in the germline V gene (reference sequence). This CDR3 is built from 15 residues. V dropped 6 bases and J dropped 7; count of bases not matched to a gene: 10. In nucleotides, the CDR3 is TGTGCCAGCAGATTCCTAGGACAGGGAGGTGAAAAACTGTTTTTT. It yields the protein CASRFLGQGGEKLFF.

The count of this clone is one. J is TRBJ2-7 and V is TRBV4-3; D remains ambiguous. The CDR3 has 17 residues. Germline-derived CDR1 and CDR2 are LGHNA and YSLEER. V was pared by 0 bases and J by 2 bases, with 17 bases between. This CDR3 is CASSQEYYLQETYEQYF. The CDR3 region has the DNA TGCGCCAGCAGCCAAGAGTATTACCTCCAGGAGACCTACGAGCAGTACTTC.

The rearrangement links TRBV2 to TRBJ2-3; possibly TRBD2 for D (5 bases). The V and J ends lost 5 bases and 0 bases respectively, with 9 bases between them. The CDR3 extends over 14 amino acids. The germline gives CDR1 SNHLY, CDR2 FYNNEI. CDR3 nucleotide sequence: TGTGCCAGCAGTATAGCGACTAGCACAGATACGCAGTATTTT. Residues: CASSIATSTDTQYF.

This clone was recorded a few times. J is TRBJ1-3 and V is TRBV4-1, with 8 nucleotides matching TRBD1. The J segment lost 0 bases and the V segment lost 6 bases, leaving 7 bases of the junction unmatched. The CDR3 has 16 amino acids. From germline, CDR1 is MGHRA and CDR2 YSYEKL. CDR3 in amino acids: CASRTGEGPSGNTIYF. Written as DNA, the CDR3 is TGCGCCAGCAGGACAGGGGAGGGTCCCTCTGGAAACACCATATATTTT.

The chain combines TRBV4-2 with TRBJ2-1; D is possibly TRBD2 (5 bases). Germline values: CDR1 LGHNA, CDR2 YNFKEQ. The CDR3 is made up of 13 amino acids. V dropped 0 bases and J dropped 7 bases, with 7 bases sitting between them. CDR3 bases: TGTGCCAGCAGCCAAGAACGAGGGAATGAGCAGTTCTTC. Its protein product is CASSQERGNEQFF.

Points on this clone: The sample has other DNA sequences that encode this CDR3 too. Written as DNA, the CDR3 is TGTGCCAGCAGCTTGGATAGGGCGAACACTGAAGCTTTCTTT. It codes for CASSLDRANTEAFF. V is TRBV5-4 and J is TRBJ1-1; D gene unclear. The germline CDR1 and CDR2 sequences are SGHNT and YYREEE (reference sequence). Trimming removed 0 bases at V and 1 base at J, with 7 bases between. The CDR3 contains 14 residues.

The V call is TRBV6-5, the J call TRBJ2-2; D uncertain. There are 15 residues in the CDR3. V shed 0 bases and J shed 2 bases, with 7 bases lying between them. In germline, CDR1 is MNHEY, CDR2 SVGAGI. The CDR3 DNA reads TGTGCCAGCAGTTACTCGCGCCCTAACACCGGGGAGCTGTTTTTT. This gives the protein CASSYSRPNTGELFF.

Here the CDR3 DNA reads TGTGCCAGCTCACCCCGGGGAGCACAAAACACTGAAGCTTTCTTT. It encodes CASSPRGAQNTEAFF. The chain links TRBV18 to TRBJ1-1; D not certain. The CDR3 length is 15 residues. CDR1 is KGHSH and CDR2 is LQKENI in the germline V gene. The germline V and J ends were trimmed by 3 bases and 2 bases, with 13 bases remaining between them.

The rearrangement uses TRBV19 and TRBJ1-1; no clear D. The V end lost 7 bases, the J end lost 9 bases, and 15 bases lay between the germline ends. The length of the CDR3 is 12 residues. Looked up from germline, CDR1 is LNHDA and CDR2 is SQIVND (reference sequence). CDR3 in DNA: TGTGCCAGTACGCGAACTCGGACGAAAGCTTTCTTT. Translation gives CASTRTRTKAFF.

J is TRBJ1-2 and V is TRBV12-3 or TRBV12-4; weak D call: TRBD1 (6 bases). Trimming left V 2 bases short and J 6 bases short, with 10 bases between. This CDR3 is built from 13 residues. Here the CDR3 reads CASSLSSGDGYTF. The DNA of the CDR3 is TGTGCCAGCAGTTTAAGTTCAGGGGATGGCTACACCTTC.

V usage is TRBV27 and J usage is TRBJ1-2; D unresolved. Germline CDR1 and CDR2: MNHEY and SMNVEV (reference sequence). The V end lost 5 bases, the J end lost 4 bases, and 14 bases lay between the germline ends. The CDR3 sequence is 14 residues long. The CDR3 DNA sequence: TGTGCCAGCAGTGAAAGATTCGGAGTCTATGGCTACACCTTC. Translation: CASSERFGVYGYTF.